This T cell receptor beta chain originates from a study of technical replicates of blood from a handful of donors. Assay used: immunoSEQ multiplex PCR; TCRdb lists only in-frame clones, some missing. The data show about 70,000 clones, 75% to 90% seen once. Trimming took 4 bases from V and 6 from J; bases not matched to a gene: 6. This CDR3 has 16 amino acids. Germline V lookup: CDR1 SGHDT, CDR2 YYEEEE. Sequenced sample: PBMCs. The chain carries TRBV5-6 and TRBJ2-3; 15 bases align to TRBD2. The sequence was obtained from a human donor in good health. Some clones in this sample may be carry-over from other donors' samples. This CDR3 is CASSRTSGRVHDTQYF. CDR3 coding DNA: TGTGCCAGCAGCCGGACTAGCGGGAGGGTACACGATACGCAGTATTTT.